The present entry profiles one TCR beta chain with its context. The record originates from a study of blood T cell repertoires in COVID-19. Study-wide context: The origin of the acute and convalescent COVID-19 samples was the United States, Italy and Spain. In each case, the material was cDNA or gDNA derived from T cells, B-cell-depleted T cells, or PBMCs.

TCRdb's copy holds only in-frame clones and misses some; the assay was immunoSEQ multiplex PCR. Of around 240,000 clones in the sample, 91% were seen once. Participant-given clinical history determined each cohort assignment. This clonotype originated in a human donor in a cohort exposed to, infected with or recovered from COVID-19 (not recorded which). The donor label of this sample is uncertain. The sequenced sample consisted of PBMCs or T cells enriched from blood (not recorded which).

The CDR3 nucleotides are TGTGCCAGCAGCTTAGTCCGGGGTAGCACTGAAGCTTTCTTT. As protein: CASSLVRGSTEAFF. This chain uses TRBV7-8 with TRBJ1-1; no definite D call. This CDR3 comprises 14 residues. V was pared by 1 base and J by 4 bases, with 10 bases between. CDR1 and CDR2 from the germline V gene are SGHVS and FQNEAQ.